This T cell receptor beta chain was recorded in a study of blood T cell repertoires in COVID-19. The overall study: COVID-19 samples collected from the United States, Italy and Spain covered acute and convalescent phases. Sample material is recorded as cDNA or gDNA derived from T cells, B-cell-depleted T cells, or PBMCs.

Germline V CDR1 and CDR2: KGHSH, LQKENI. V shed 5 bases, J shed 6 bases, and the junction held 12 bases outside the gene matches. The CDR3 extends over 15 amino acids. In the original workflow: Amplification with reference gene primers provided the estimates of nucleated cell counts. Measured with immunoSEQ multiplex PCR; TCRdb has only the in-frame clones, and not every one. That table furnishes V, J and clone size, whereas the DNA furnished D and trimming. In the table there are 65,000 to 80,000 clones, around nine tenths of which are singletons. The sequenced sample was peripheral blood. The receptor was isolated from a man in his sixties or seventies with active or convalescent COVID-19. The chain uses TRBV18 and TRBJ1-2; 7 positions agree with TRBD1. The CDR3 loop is CASSEGTDHFDGYTF. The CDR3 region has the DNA TGTGCCAGCTCAGAAGGGACAGACCATTTTGATGGCTACACCTTC.